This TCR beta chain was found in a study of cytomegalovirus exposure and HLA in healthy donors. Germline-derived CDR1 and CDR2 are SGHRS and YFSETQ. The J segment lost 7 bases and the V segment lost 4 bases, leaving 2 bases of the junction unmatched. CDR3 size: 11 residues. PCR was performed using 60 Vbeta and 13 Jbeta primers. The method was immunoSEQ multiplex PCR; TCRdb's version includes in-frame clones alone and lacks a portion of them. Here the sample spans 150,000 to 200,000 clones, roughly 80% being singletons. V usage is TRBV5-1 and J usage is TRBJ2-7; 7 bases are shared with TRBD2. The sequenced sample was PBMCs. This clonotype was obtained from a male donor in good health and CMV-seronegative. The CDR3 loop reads CASSTGGEQYF. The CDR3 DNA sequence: TGCGCCAGCAGCACGGGGGGTGAGCAGTACTTC.